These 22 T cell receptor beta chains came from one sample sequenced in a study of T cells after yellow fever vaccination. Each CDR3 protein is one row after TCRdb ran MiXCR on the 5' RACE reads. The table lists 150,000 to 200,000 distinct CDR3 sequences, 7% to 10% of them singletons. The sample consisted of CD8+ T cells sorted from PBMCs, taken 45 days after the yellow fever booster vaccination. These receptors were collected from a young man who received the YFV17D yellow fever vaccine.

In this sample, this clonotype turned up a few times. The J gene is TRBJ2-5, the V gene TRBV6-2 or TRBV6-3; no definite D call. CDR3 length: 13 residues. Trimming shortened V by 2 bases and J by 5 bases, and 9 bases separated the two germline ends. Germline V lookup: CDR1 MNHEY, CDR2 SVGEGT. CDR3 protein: CASSYEVRETQYF. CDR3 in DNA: TGTGCCAGCAGTTACGAGGTGCGGGAGACCCAGTACTTC.

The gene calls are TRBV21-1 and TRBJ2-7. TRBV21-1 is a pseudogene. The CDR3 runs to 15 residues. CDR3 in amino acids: CASSKGRRTTYEQYV. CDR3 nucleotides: TGTGCCAGCAGCAAAGGGCGACGGACTACCTACGAGCAGTACGTC.

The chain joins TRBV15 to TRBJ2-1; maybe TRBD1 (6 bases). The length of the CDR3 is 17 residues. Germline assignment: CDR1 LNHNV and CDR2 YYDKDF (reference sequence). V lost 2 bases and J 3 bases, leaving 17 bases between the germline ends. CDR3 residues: CATSRPPDSVGYNEQFF. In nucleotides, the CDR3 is TGTGCCACCAGCAGACCGCCGGACAGCGTGGGCTACAATGAGCAGTTCTTC.

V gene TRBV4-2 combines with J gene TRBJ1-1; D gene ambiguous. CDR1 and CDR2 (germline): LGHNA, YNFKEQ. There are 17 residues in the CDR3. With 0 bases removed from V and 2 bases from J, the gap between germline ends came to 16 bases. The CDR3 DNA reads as TGTGCCAGCAGCCAAGATCCCAGCAGCGGCCCTAACACTGAAGCTTTCTTT. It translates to CASSQDPSSGPNTEAFF.

CDR3 nucleotide sequence: TGTGCCAGCAGTAGCGTGGGACTTCCCTACAATGAGCAGTTCTTC. Translation: CASSSVGLPYNEQFF. V and J are TRBV6-1 and TRBJ2-1; D is possibly TRBD2 (6 bases). CDR3 length: 15 residues. V lost 5 bases and J 2 bases, leaving 13 bases between the germline ends. CDR1 is MNHNS and CDR2 is SASEGT in the germline V gene.

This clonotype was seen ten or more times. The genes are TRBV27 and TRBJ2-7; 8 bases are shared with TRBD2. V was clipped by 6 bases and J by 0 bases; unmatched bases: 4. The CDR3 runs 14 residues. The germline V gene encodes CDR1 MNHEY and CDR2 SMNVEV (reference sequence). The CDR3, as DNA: TGTGCCAGCAGGGGGGGGACTAGCTCCTACGAGCAGTACGTC. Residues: CASRGGTSSYEQYV.

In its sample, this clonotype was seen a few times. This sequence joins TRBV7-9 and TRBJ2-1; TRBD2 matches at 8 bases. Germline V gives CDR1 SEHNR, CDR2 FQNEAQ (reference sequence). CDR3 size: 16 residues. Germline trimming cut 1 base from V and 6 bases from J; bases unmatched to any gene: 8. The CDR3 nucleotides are TGTGCCAGCAGCTTAGATTCGCGGGGGGAAGGCAATGAGCAGTTCTTC. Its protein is CASSLDSRGEGNEQFF.

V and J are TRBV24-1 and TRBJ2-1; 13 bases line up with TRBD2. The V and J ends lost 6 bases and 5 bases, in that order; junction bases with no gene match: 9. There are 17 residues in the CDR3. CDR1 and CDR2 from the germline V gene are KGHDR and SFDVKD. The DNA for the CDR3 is TGTGCCACCAGTCACGGGTGGACTAGCGGGGGCGACAATGAGCAGTTCTTC. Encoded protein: CATSHGWTSGGDNEQFF.

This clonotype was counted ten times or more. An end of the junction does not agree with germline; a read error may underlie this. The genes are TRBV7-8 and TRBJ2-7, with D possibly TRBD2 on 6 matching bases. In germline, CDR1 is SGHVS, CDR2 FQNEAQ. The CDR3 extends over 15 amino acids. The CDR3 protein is CANSPYAGISYEQYF. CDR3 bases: TGTGCCAACAGCCCCTATGCGGGGATCTCCTACGAGCAGTACTTC.

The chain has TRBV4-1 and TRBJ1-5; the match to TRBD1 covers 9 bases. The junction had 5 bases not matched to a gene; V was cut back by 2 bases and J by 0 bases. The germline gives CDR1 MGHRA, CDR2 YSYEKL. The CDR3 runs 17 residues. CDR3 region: CASSQWTGAYSNQPQHF. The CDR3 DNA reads TGCGCCAGCAGCCAATGGACAGGGGCATATAGCAATCAGCCCCAGCATTTT.

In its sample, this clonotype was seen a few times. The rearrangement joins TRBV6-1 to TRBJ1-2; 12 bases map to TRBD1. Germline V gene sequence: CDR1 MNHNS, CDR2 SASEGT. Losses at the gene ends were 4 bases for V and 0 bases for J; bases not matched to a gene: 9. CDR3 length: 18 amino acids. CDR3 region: CASSAGTGGAWANYGYTF. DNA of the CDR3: TGTGCCAGCAGTGCCGGGACAGGGGGCGCTTGGGCTAACTATGGCTACACCTTC.

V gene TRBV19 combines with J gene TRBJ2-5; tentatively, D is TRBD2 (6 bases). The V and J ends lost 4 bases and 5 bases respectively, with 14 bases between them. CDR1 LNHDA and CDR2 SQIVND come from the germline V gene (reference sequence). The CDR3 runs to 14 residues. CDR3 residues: CASSTGLKPETQYF. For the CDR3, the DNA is TGTGCCAGTAGTACGGGACTTAAACCGGAGACCCAGTACTTC.

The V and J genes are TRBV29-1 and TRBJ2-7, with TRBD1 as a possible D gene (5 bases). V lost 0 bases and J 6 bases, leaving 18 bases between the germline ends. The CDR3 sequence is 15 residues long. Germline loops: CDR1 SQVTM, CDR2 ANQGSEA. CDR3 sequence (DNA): TGCAGCGTTGAAGATCGTCAGGGAAGGCCTCGCGAGCAGTACTTC. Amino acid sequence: CSVEDRQGRPREQYF.

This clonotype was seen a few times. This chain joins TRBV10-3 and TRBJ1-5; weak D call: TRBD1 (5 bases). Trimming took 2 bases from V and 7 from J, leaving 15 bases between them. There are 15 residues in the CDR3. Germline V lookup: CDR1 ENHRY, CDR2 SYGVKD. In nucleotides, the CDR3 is TGTGCCATCAGTGAGACAGGTGGTTTCTCCCAGCCCCAGCATTTT. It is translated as CAISETGGFSQPQHF.

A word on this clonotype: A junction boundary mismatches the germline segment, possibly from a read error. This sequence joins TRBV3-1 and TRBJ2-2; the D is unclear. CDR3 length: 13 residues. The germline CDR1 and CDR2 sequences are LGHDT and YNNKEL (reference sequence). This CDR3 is CASSQDYFGQLFF. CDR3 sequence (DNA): TGTGCCAGCAGCCAAGACTACTTCGGGCAGCTGTTTTTT.

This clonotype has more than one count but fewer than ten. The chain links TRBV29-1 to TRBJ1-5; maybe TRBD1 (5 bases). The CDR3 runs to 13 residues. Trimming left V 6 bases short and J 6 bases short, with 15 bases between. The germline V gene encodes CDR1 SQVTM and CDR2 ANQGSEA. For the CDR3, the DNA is TGCAGCGTCAGGGTCCCAGGAGGTCAGCCCCAGCATTTT. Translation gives CSVRVPGGQPQHF.

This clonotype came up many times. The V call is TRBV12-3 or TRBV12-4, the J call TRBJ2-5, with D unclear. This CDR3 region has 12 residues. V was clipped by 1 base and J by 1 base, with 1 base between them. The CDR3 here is CASSLGQETQYF. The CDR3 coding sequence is TGTGCCAGCAGTTTAGGCCAAGAGACCCAGTACTTC.

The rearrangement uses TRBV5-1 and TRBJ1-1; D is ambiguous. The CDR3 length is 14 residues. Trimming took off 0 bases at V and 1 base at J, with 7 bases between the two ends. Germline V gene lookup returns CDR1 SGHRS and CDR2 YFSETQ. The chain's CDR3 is CASSLAERNTEAFF. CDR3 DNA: TGCGCCAGCAGCTTGGCTGAGAGGAACACTGAAGCTTTCTTT. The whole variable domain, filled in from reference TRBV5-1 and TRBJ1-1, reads KAGVTQTPRYLIKTRGQQVTLSCSPISGHRSVSWYQQTPGQGLQFLFEYFSETQRNKGNFPGRFSGRQFSNSRSEMNVSTLELGDSALYLCASSLAERNTEAFFGQGTRLTVV.

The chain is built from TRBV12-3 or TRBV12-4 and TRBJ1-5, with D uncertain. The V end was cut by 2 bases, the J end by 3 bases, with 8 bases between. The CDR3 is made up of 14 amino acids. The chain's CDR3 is CASSLRSYNQPQHF. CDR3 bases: TGTGCCAGCAGTTTAAGGTCCTACAATCAGCCCCAGCATTTT.

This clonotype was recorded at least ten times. CDR3 region: CASSSGLTGELFF. The CDR3 DNA follows: TGTGCCAGCAGCTCGGGACTCACCGGGGAGCTGTTTTTT. The genes are TRBV7-6 and TRBJ2-2, with D possibly being TRBD2 (6 bases). The CDR3 extends over 13 amino acids. CDR1 is SGHVS, CDR2 FNYEAQ, per germline. V was shortened by 4 bases and J by 4 bases, with 7 bases between the two germline ends.

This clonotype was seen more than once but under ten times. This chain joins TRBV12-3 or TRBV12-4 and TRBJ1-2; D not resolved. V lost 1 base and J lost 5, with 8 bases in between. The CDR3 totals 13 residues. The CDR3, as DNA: TGTGCCAGCAGTTTAGTTTCCTCGTATGGCTACACCTTC. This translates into CASSLVSSYGYTF.

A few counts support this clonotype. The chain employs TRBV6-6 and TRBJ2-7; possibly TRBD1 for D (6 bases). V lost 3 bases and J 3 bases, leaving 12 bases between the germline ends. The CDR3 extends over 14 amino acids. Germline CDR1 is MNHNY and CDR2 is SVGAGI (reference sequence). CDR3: CASSYLGGSYEQYF. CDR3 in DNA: TGTGCCAGCAGTTATTTAGGGGGTAGCTACGAGCAGTACTTC.